This paragraph covers one T cell receptor beta chain sequence. No cognate antigen has been identified for it. Nothing much larger sits one base from this clone, and base qualities are not available. This record comes from a study of blood T cell repertoires in COVID-19 (dated by TCRdb to 2019 to 2021). For the study in its entirety: ImmuneRACE Cohort 3 recovered participants were defined by two consecutive negative NP/OP PCR tests, healthcare professional clearance, or symptom resolution. The collaborator samples originated in the United States, Italy and Spain and spanned the acute and convalescent phases of COVID-19. The material from the prospective study consisted of cDNA or gDNA derived from T cells, B-cell-depleted T cells, or PBMCs. Deeply sampled blood TCRbeta repertoires from subjects exposed to, actively infected with, or recovered from COVID-19 were included in the dataset. The repertoires were made available in a free public database intended to serve as a resource for research on the immune response to SARS-CoV-2. Samples were obtained from the ongoing ImmuneRACE study (first 160 participants) and from 1,200 or so subjects provided by 6 global collaborators. Nearly every sample came with metadata listing a de-identified subject ID, COVID-19 status, age in years and sex. Where available, HLA class I and class II types were taken from metadata supplied by the sample provider and were not determined by assay-based typing.

The immunoSEQ Assay, a bias-controlled multiplex PCR, was used to amplify TCRbeta CDR3 regions from genomic DNA. In the authors' own workflow: The number of nucleated cells in each sample was estimated by amplification of reference gene primers within the assay. Sequence reads were collapsed and filtered to measure the absolute abundance of every unique TCRbeta CDR3 rearrangement. For each sample, productive Simpson clonality was calculated by taking the square root of Simpson's diversity index across productive rearrangements. The table was pulled from immuneACCESS by TCRdb, which kept in-frame rearrangements only. Such tables lose some clones; where checked, under half of the loss comes from unresolved V genes, and the rest has no known cause. V and J calls and clone size are given by that table; D and trimming were obtained from the DNA. In this sample the table shows about 360,000 clones, 87% of which occur a single time. The top ten hold roughly 2% of the sample.

In the prospective study, participants were roughly 18 to 100 years old, resided in 20 to 30 geographic areas of the United States, and were enrolled through a virtual design. In the prospective study, cohorts were assigned on the basis of participant-reported clinical history obtained from a screening survey and a study questionnaire. Mobile phlebotomists in the prospective study collected whole blood, serum and a nasopharyngeal or oropharyngeal swab from every participant. Additional blood draws and questionnaires over an approximately 2-month period could optionally be provided by prospective study participants. Blood samples from the prospective study were shipped frozen or at room temperature prior to DNA extraction. Results the study describes overall, beyond this receptor: How much clinical and demographic metadata was included differed by source and by participant, and the metadata was provided uncurated.

Cut back by 0 bases and 12 bases, the V and J ends lie 9 bases apart. Measured from the cysteine to the phenylalanine, the CDR3 is 13 residues long. Kept here is only the CDR3 DNA, which spans 39 bases and is read in frame from base 1. The germline V gene (reference sequence) specifies LGHDT as CDR1 and YNNKEL as CDR2. The sequencing input was PBMCs or T cells enriched from blood (not recorded which). The chain is encoded by TRBV3-1 (or the pseudogene TRBV3-2) joined to TRBJ1-6; no confident D gene assignment can be made. This sequence was found in a man aged 40-49 years in a cohort exposed to, infected with or recovered from COVID-19 (not recorded which). The DNA sequence reads TGTGCCAGCAGCCAAGATGGGAGACAACCCCTCCACTTT. Its protein product is CASSQDGRQPLHF.